Presented here are 7 T cell receptor beta chains from one specimen sequenced in a study of molecular identifiers for immune sequencing clone quantification. In TCRdb, the PCR reads were re-called with MiXCR into one record per CDR3 protein. The sample contains roughly 300,000 distinct CDR3 sequences, roughly 24% of which appear only once. Sequenced input: naive CD8+ T cells from blood, with Jurkat cell RNA spiked in. The subset denotes: FACS-sorted CD8+CD4-CCR7+CD45RA+ naive T cells. The receptors were sampled from a human donor in good health. Some libraries in this study had Jurkat cell RNA spiked in.

This clonotype appeared many times. CDR3 in DNA: TGCAGCTTCTCACGGGGACTAGCGGGAGACACAGATACGCAGTATTTT. This sequence encodes CSFSRGLAGDTDTQYF. V gene TRBV29-1 combines with J gene TRBJ2-3; TRBD2 agrees at 14 bases. Germline assignment: CDR1 SQVTM and CDR2 ANQGSEA. The junction had 9 bases not matched to a gene; V was cut back by 8 bases and J by 2 bases. The CDR3 has 16 residues.

In its sample, this clonotype was seen many times. This rearrangement joins TRBV2 to TRBJ1-1; the D is unclear. The CDR3 is 13 amino acids. From germline, CDR1 is SNHLY and CDR2 FYNNEI. The V end was cut by 6 bases, the J end by 2 bases, with 10 bases between. The CDR3 region is CASRIDTNTEAFF. The CDR3, as DNA: TGTGCCAGCAGAATCGACACAAACACTGAAGCTTTCTTT.

Comment on this clonotype: A read error is possible here, since a much larger clone lies one base away. This chain links TRBV4-1 with TRBJ2-7, with D tentatively TRBD2 (6 bases). CDR1 is MGHRA, CDR2 YSYEKL, per germline. This CDR3 is 13 amino acids long. DNA for the CDR3: TGCGCCAGCAGCTCTCAGGGAGGTTACGAGCGGTACTTC. Its protein product is CASSSQGGYERYF.

This clonotype appeared once. Being one base from a much bigger clone, this may be a read error. The chain links TRBV7-9 to TRBJ2-2; a weak D match, TRBD2 (5 bases). The germline V gene has CDR1 SEHNR and CDR2 FQNEAQ (reference sequence). Deletions cut 11 bases from V and 0 bases from J, with 10 bases between. This CDR3 is 13 amino acids long. The DNA for the CDR3 is TGTGCCGGCTCGGAGGCGAACACCGGGGAGCTGTTTTTT. This gives the protein CAGSEANTGELFF. Drawing the rest from reference TRBV7-9 and TRBJ2-2, the complete variable domain is DTGVSQNPRHKITKRGQNVTFRCDPISEHNRLYWYRQTLGQGPEFLTYFQNEAQLEKSRLLSDRFSAERPKGSFSTLEIQRTEQGDSAMYLCAGSEANTGELFFGEGSRLTVL.

At least ten counts were recorded for this clonotype. The J gene is TRBJ2-4, the V gene TRBV29-1; TRBD1 matches at 9 bases. The germline V gene has CDR1 SQVTM and CDR2 ANQGSEA. Unmatched junction bases numbered 7, after V lost 3 bases and J lost 16 bases. This CDR3 comprises 11 residues. Here the CDR3 reads CSVDDRGVRYF. The DNA of the CDR3 is TGCAGCGTTGACGACAGGGGGGTTAGATACTTC.

This clonotype has only a few counts. The V call is TRBV6-5, the J call TRBJ2-3; 11 bases map to TRBD1. Looked up from germline, CDR1 is MNHEY and CDR2 is SVGAGI. The ends lost 5 bases at V and 5 bases at J; junction bases unmatched: 9. This CDR3 has 16 residues. CDR3 in DNA: TGTGCCAGCAGTGCACAGGACAGGGGGCGAGGAGATACGCAGTATTTT. It translates to CASSAQDRGRGDTQYF.

This sequence joins TRBV29-1 and TRBJ2-7; D is unresolved. From germline, CDR1 is SQVTM and CDR2 ANQGSEA. This CDR3 has 12 amino acids. Trimming removed 5 bases at V and 3 bases at J, with 11 bases between. The CDR3 region is CSVPDGDYEQYF. The CDR3 DNA reads TGCAGCGTTCCCGATGGGGACTACGAGCAGTACTTC.